The clone carrying this T cell receptor beta chain has just one count. Its antigen remains unknown. Trimming pared 5 bases from V and 4 bases from J, leaving 6 bases between. Per germline, CDR1 DFQATT and CDR2 SNEGSKA (reference sequence). This CDR3 has 10 residues. The PCR ran on 60 Vbeta and 13 Jbeta primers. Repertoires were generated with immunoSEQ multiplex PCR, while TCRdb's copy carries only in-frame clones and drops some. The repertoire holds 150,000 to 200,000 clones, around 80% seen once, with 13% to 15% in the top ten. This sample is part of a study of cytomegalovirus exposure and HLA in healthy donors. Turning to the study itself: An earlier analysis found fewer than 140 million unique TCR beta sequences from 200 million or so T cells.

Study results and caveats: A later analysis found common viral pathogens apparently linked to several of the most significant clusters. The authors enumerated over 150 TCR beta chains as linked to cytomegalovirus. Presence/absence analyses rested on an assumption that sequencing depth was roughly uniform across donors.

The rearrangement uses TRBV20-1 and TRBJ2-7; no clear D. This TCR was recovered from a woman aged 40 to 55 in good health and CMV-seronegative. Sequencing was carried out using PBMCs. Here the CDR3 DNA reads TGCAGTGCTTCTAGTTACGAGCAGTACTTC. Its protein product is CSASSYEQYF.